This T cell receptor beta chain was identified during a study of T cell repertoires in cytomegalovirus infection. Germline V gene lookup returns CDR1 SGHKS and CDR2 YYEKEE (reference sequence). Trimming removed 1 base from V and 11 bases from J; junction bases left unmatched: 4. This CDR3 comprises 14 residues. TCRdb recomputed calls from the reads with MiXCR, one row per CDR3 protein. Of about 740,000 distinct CDR3 sequences in the sample, 35% were seen once. Study observations and caveats: Cumulative public TCR beta family frequency identified carriers of CMV plus the relevant HLA.

This clonotype occurred a few times. The target antigen is unknown. The chain is built from TRBV5-5 and TRBJ1-6, with 9 bases that match TRBD1. Sequencing used PBMCs. The sequence came from a human donor in good health (CMV status not recorded). Some clones in this sample may be carry-over from other donors' samples. The DNA of the CDR3 is TGTGCCAGCAGCTTGACAGGGGGCGCGACACCCCTCCACTTT. Translating it yields CASSLTGGATPLHF.